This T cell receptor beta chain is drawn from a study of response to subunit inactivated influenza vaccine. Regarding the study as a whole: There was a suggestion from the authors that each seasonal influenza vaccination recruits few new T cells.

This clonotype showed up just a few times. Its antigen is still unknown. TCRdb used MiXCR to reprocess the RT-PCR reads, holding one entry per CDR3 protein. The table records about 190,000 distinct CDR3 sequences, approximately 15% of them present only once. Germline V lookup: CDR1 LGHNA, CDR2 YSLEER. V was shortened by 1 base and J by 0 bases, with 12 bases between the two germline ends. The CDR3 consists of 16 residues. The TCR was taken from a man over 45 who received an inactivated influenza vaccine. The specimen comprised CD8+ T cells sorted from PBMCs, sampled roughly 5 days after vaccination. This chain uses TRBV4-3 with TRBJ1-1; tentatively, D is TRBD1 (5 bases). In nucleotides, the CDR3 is TGCGCCAGCAGCCAAGGGGGCTATGGTCTGAACACTGAAGCTTTCTTT. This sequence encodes CASSQGGYGLNTEAFF.